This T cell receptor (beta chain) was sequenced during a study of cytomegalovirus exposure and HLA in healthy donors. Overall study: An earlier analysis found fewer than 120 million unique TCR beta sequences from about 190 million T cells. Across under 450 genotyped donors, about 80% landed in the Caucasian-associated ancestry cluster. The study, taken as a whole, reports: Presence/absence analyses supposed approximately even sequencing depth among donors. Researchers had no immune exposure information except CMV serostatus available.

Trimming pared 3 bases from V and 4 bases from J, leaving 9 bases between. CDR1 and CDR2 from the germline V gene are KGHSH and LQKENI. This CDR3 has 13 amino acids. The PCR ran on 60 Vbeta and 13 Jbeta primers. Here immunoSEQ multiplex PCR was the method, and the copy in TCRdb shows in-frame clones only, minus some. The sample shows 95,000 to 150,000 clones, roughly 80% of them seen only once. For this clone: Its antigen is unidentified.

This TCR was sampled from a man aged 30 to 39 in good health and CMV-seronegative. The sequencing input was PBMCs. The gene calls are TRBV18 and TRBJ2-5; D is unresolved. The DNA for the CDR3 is TGTGCCAGCTCACCGGAGTCTCGAGAGACCCAGTACTTC. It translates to CASSPESRETQYF. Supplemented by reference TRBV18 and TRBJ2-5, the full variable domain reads NAGVMQNPRHLVRRRGQEARLRCSPMKGHSHVYWYRQLPEEGLKFMVYLQKENIIDESGMPKERFSAEFPKEGPSILRIQQVVRGDSAAYFCASSPESRETQYFGPGTRLLVL.